The 13 T cell receptor beta chains in this list originate from one sample, sequenced in a study of shared clonotypes between healthy human individuals. Here immunoSEQ multiplex PCR was the method, and the copy in TCRdb shows in-frame clones only, minus some. There are around 1.6 million clones in the sample; nearly 99% occur only once, and less than 0.55% lies in the top ten. Sequenced material: naive CD4+ T cells sorted from blood. Indicated subset: CD45RA+ positively selected. The receptors come from a man aged 25-45 years in good health.

This chain links TRBV29-1 with TRBJ2-5, with no clear D. V lost 7 bases and J 5 bases, leaving 14 bases between the germline ends. Germline CDR1 and CDR2: SQVTM and ANQGSEA. The CDR3 sequence is 12 residues long. The CDR3 region has the DNA TGCAGCGATGCGACGGGTTTCGAGACCCAGTACTTC. This encodes CSDATGFETQYF.

This clone occurred once. V usage is TRBV10-1 and J usage is TRBJ2-1; TRBD1 matches 8 bases. Trimming at V came to 5 bases and at J to 0 bases, leaving 0 bases not matched to a gene. This CDR3 region has 14 residues. The germline V gene encodes CDR1 WNHNN and CDR2 SYGVQD (reference sequence). CDR3 protein: CASSTGGSYNEQFF. The CDR3 coding sequence is TGCGCCAGCAGTACAGGGGGCTCCTACAATGAGCAGTTCTTC.

The chain carries TRBV28 and TRBJ2-7; possible D gene TRBD1, 5 bases. The V and J ends lost 2 bases and 0 bases respectively, with 8 bases between them. Germline CDR1 MDHEN, CDR2 SYDVKM. CDR3 size: 14 residues. The CDR3 coding sequence is TGTGCCAGCAGTTTACAGGGAACCTCCTACGAGCAGTACTTC. Translating gives CASSLQGTSYEQYF. The full variable domain, its missing parts supplied by reference TRBV28 and TRBJ2-7, is DVKVTQSSRYLVKRTGEKVFLECVQDMDHENMFWYRQDPGLGLRLIYFSYDVKMKEKGDIPEGYSVSREKKERFSLILESASTNQTSMYLCASSLQGTSYEQYFGPGTRLTVT.

The table lists this clone with a count of one. This sequence joins TRBV11-2 and TRBJ2-5; D perhaps matches TRBD1 (6 bases). Trimming shortened V by 4 bases and J by 4 bases, and 22 bases separated the two germline ends. The CDR3 has 17 amino acids. Germline V gives CDR1 SGHAT, CDR2 FQNNGV. DNA of the CDR3: TGTGCCAGCAGCTCGCTGGTGAGGCAGGGGCGCCTAGAGACCCAGTACTTC. Translated: CASSSLVRQGRLETQYF. The variable domain in full, with the rest retrieved from reference TRBV11-2 and TRBJ2-5, is EAGVAQSPRYKIIEKRQSVAFWCNPISGHATLYWYQQILGQGPKLLIQFQNNGVVDDSQLPKDRFSAERLKGVDSTLKIQPAKLEDSAVYLCASSSLVRQGRLETQYFGPGTRLLVL.

The chain carries TRBV14 and TRBJ2-5, with D tentatively TRBD2 (6 bases). CDR1 and CDR2 from the germline V gene are SGHDN and FVKESK. V was trimmed by 4 bases and J by 2 bases, leaving 8 bases between them. CDR3 length equals 13 residues. In DNA form, the CDR3 reads TGTGCCAGCAGCCCGGGACTGCAAGAGACCCAGTACTTC. Translating it yields CASSPGLQETQYF.

This chain links TRBV29-1 with TRBJ1-2, with 7 nucleotides matching TRBD1. The CDR3 loop spans 14 amino acids. The ends lost 0 bases at V and 9 bases at J; junction bases unmatched: 10. The germline V gene has CDR1 SQVTM and CDR2 ANQGSEA. CDR3 coding DNA: TGCAGCGTTGAAGACCGGGACAGCCAGTCGCGCTACACCTTC. It is translated as CSVEDRDSQSRYTF.

This rearrangement joins TRBV28 to TRBJ1-4; 8 bases line up with TRBD1. Looked up from germline, CDR1 is MDHEN and CDR2 is SYDVKM. This CDR3 has 15 residues. Trimming at V came to 5 bases and at J to 8 bases, leaving 10 bases not matched to a gene. CDR3 bases: TGTGCCAGCAGTATCCCGACAGGGGAAAGGGAAAAACTGTTTTTT. Translated, it gives CASSIPTGEREKLFF.

This sequence joins TRBV29-1 and TRBJ1-1; D call uncertain. The V gene lost 5 bases and the J gene lost 0 bases, with 7 bases spanning the gap. Germline CDR1 is SQVTM and CDR2 is ANQGSEA. The CDR3 has 12 residues. The CDR3, as DNA: TGCAGCGTTAAGGACCTGAACACTGAAGCTTTCTTT. Amino acid sequence: CSVKDLNTEAFF. Full variable domain (rest looked up from reference TRBV29-1 and TRBJ1-1): SAVISQKPSRDICQRGTSLTIQCQVDSQVTMMFWYRQQPGQSLTLIATANQGSEATYESGFVIDKFPISRPNLTFSTLTVSNMSPEDSSIYLCSVKDLNTEAFFGQGTRLTVV.

The chain combines TRBV12-5 with TRBJ2-3; TRBD2 aligns across 10 bases. CDR1 and CDR2 from the germline V gene are LGHNT and FRNRAP. CDR3 length equals 21 residues. Trimming at V came to 5 bases and at J to 3 bases, leaving 23 bases not matched to a gene. CDR3 nucleotide sequence: TGTGCTAGTGGTGTGACCGGGCTAGCGGGAGCGGAGAGACCTGGGACAGATACGCAGTATTTT. Translated: CASGVTGLAGAERPGTDTQYF. The full variable domain, rest sourced from reference TRBV12-5 and TRBJ2-3, is DARVTQTPRHKVTEMGQEVTMRCQPILGHNTVFWYRQTMMQGLELLAYFRNRAPLDDSGMPKDRFSAEMPDATLATLKIQPSEPRDSAVYFCASGVTGLAGAERPGTDTQYFGPGTRLTVL.

The rearrangement uses TRBV10-3 and TRBJ2-7; perhaps TRBD2 as D (6 bases). CDR3 length: 13 residues. V dropped 7 bases and J dropped 3 bases, with 13 bases sitting between them. Germline V gene data show CDR1 as ENHRY and CDR2 as SYGVKD. The DNA of the CDR3 is TGTGCCATCAAGGCGGGACCTGACTACGAGCAGTACTTC. It codes for CAIKAGPDYEQYF.

The chain combines TRBV5-1 with TRBJ2-5, with 7 nucleotides matching TRBD2. V gave up 2 bases and J gave up 2 bases; unmatched junction bases: 6. This CDR3 comprises 15 residues. Germline V gives CDR1 SGHRS, CDR2 YFSETQ. Here the CDR3 reads CASSLSGAKQETQYF. CDR3 DNA: TGCGCCAGCAGCTTAAGCGGGGCTAAGCAAGAGACCCAGTACTTC.

The chain combines TRBV9 with TRBJ1-1; no clear D. V lost 7 bases and J 0 bases, leaving 10 bases between the germline ends. Looked up from germline, CDR1 is SGDLS and CDR2 is YYNGEE. This CDR3 contains 13 residues. CDR3 nucleotide sequence: TGTGCCAGCTGCGAGAACTTGAACACTGAAGCTTTCTTT. It encodes CASCENLNTEAFF.

This chain joins TRBV13 and TRBJ2-7; 12 bases are shared with TRBD2. CDR3 length: 22 residues. Looked up from germline, CDR1 is PRHDT and CDR2 is FYEKMQ (reference sequence). Losses at the gene ends were 2 bases for V and 3 bases for J; bases not matched to a gene: 23. The CDR3 DNA follows: TGTGCCAGCAGCTTATCTACGGGAAGGGCTCCCGGGACTAGCGGGTTTCTCTACGAGCAGTACTTC. Its translation is CASSLSTGRAPGTSGFLYEQYF.